The entry that follows covers one T cell receptor (beta chain) sequence. No cognate antigen has been identified for it. No much larger clone exists at a distance of one base, and base qualities are not known. The data were taken from a study of blood T cell repertoires in COVID-19 (dated by TCRdb to 2020 to 2021). Background on the whole study: Samples from collaborators originated in the United States, Italy and Spain and spanned both the acute and convalescent phases of COVID-19. The repertoires were made available in a free public database intended to serve as a resource for research on the immune response to SARS-CoV-2. Deeply sampled blood TCRbeta repertoires from subjects exposed to, actively infected with, or recovered from COVID-19 were included in the dataset. Where HLA class I and class II types were available, the types were taken from metadata supplied by the sample provider, not from assay-based typing. The material from the prospective study consisted of cDNA or gDNA derived from T cells, B-cell-depleted T cells, or PBMCs. Samples were obtained from the ongoing ImmuneRACE study (first 160 participants) and from approximately 1,200 subjects provided by 6 global collaborators. Sample metadata almost always included a de-identified subject ID, COVID-19 status, age in years and sex.

TCRbeta CDR3 regions were amplified from genomic DNA by means of the immunoSEQ Assay, a bias-controlled multiplex PCR. As for the original processing: The number of nucleated cells in each sample was estimated from the amplification of reference gene primers within the assay. Sequence reads were collapsed and filtered to measure the absolute abundance of every unique TCRbeta CDR3 rearrangement. For each sample, productive Simpson clonality was calculated as the square root of Simpson's diversity index across productive rearrangements. Drawn from immuneACCESS, this table holds only the in-frame rearrangements with V and J called that TCRdb kept. Clones are partly lost; checked studies trace under half to an unresolved V gene and leave the rest unexplained. V, J and clone size are taken as reported in that table, and D and trimming were inferred from the DNA itself. Within this sample are 80,000 or so clones, with 65% to 90% of them counted one time only. The ten most abundant clones make up about 40% of the sample.

Results the study describes overall, beyond this receptor: How much clinical and demographic metadata was included differed by source and by participant, and the metadata was provided uncurated.

The collaborating institutions used their own protocols to collect whole blood in K2EDTA tubes. For TCRbeta analysis, collaborators shipped samples in one of three forms: frozen whole blood, isolated PBMCs, or DNA extracted from either of those sample types. CDR1 and CDR2, looked up from the germline V gene, are SQVTM and ANQGSEA. V is shortened by 5 bases, J by 1 base, and the region joining them spans 11 bases. The CDR3 has 13 amino acids, counting the end cysteine and phenylalanine. The only DNA kept is the CDR3, 39 bases in frame from the first base. The sequencing sample was made of peripheral blood. The chain is encoded by TRBV29-1 joined to TRBJ1-1; tentative D gene TRBD1, with 5 bases matching. The TCR comes from a man at least 80 years old with acute or convalescent COVID-19. The nucleotide sequence is TGCAGCGTTACGGGGGAAACGAACACTGAAGCTTTCTTT. It codes for CSVTGETNTEAFF.